The T cell receptor (beta chain) under discussion was sequenced for a study of shared clonotypes between healthy human individuals. Study-wide findings and caveats: Tissues were not sampled, only blood, and their repertoires likely differ.

V shed 2 bases and J shed 4 bases, with 11 bases lying between them. CDR3 length: 14 amino acids. Germline V gives CDR1 SEHNR, CDR2 FQNEAQ (reference sequence). Of note for this clone: As yet, its antigen is unknown.

TCRdb keeps only in-frame clones here, not all; method: immunoSEQ multiplex PCR. The data show around 1.1 million clones, roughly 77% seen once. The TCR originated in a man aged 18 to 35 in good health. Some clones in this sample may be carry-over from other donors' samples. The chain joins TRBV7-9 to TRBJ1-1; D remains unclear. Sequenced: memory CD4+ T cells from PBMCs. Subset in this sample: CD45RA-negative fraction. CDR3 amino acids: CASSLIGVSTEAFF. The CDR3 region has the DNA TGTGCCAGCAGCTTAATCGGGGTTTCCACTGAAGCTTTCTTT.